A single T cell receptor (beta chain) is shown here with its context. Its antigen is unidentified. The source of the sample is a study of T cell responses to AZD1222 COVID-19 vaccine. General study points: Unmutated regions of variants are reportedly targeted by nearly half of spike-specific TCRs. Clonal diversity was possibly underestimated, and white British individuals and females predominated among donors. The study identified only five or six AZD1222 recipients as seropositive at baseline. Among vaccine-associated CD4 TCRs, coverage spanned spike, with dominance at 160-218 and 743-854.

The repertoire was sequenced with immunoSEQ multiplex PCR; TCRdb's copy has only in-frame clones and lacks some. Of 95,000 to 110,000 clones listed, roughly nine tenths are singletons. The specimen was peripheral blood, collected 28 days after the second AZD1222 dose. This receptor was obtained from an adult who received the AZD1222 COVID-19 vaccine.

The CDR3 here is CASSFRDRVLADTQYF. CDR3 sequence (DNA): TGTGCCAGCAGCTTCCGGGACAGGGTTTTGGCAGATACGCAGTATTTT. The chain carries TRBV9 and TRBJ2-3; 9 nucleotides match TRBD1. After removal of 4 bases from V and 4 bases from J, the junction contained 10 bases not matched to a gene. The CDR3 covers 16 residues. The V gene's germline CDR1 is SGDLS and CDR2 YYNGEE.